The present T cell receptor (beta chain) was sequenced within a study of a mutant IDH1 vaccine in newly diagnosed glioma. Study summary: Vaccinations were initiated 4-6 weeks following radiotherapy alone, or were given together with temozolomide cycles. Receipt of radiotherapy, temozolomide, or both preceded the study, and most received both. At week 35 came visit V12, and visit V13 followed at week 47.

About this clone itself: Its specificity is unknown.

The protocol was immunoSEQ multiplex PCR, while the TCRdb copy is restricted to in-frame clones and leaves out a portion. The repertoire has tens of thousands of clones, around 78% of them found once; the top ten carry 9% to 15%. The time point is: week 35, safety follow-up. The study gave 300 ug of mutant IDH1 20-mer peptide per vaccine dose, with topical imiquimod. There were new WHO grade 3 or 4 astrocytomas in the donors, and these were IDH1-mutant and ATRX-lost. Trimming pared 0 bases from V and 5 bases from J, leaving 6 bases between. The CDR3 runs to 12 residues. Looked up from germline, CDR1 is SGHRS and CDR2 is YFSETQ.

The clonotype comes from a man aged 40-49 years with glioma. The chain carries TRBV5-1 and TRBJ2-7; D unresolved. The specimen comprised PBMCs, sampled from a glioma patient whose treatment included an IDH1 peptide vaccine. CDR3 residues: CASSLAADEQYF. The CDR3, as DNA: TGCGCCAGCAGCTTGGCGGCGGACGAGCAGTACTTC.